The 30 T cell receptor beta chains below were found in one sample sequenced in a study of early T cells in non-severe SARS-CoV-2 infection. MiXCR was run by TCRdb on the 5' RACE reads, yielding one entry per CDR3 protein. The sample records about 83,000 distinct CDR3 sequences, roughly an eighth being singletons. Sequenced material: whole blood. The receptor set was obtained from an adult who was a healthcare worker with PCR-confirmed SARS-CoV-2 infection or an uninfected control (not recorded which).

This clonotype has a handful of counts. The CDR3 loop is CASAPASGVSYEQYF. The CDR3 bases are TGTGCCAGCGCCCCCGCTAGCGGGGTCTCCTACGAGCAGTACTTC. This chain links TRBV4-2 with TRBJ2-7; 9 positions match TRBD2. Germline-derived CDR1 and CDR2 are LGHNA and YNFKEQ. The length of the CDR3 is 15 residues. V shed 8 bases, J shed 0 bases, and the junction held 8 bases outside the gene matches.

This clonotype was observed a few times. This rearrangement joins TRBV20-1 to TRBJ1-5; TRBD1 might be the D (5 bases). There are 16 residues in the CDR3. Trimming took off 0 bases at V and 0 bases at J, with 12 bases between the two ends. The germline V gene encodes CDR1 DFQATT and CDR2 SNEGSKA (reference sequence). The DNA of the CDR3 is TGCAGTGCTAGAGATGACAGATACTATAGCAATCAGCCCCAGCATTTT. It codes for CSARDDRYYSNQPQHF.

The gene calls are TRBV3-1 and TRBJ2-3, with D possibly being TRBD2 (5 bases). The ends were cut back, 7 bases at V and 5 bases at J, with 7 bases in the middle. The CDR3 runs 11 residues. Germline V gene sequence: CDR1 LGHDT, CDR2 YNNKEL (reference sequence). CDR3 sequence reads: CASTRGDTQYF. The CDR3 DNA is TGTGCCAGCACCCGGGGAGATACGCAGTATTTT.

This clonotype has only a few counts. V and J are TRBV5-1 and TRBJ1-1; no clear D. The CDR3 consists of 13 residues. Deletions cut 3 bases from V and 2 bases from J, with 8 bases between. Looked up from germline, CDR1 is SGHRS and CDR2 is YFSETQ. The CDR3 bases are TGCGCCAGCAGCTACCTACAAAACACTGAAGCTTTCTTT. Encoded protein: CASSYLQNTEAFF.

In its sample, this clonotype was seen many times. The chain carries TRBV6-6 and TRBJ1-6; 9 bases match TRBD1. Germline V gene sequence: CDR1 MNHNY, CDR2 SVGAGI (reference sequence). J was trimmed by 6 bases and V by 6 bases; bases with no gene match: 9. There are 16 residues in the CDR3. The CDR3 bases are TGTGCCAGCAGCCGCCAAAGGACAGGGGCTAATTCACCCCTCCACTTT. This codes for CASSRQRTGANSPLHF.

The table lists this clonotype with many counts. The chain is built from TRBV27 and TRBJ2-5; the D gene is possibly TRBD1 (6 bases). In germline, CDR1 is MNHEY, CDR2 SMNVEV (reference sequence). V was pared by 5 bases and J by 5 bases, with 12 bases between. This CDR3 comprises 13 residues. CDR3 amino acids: CASSVTGLETQYF. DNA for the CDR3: TGTGCCAGCAGTGTAACAGGGCTGGAGACCCAGTACTTC.

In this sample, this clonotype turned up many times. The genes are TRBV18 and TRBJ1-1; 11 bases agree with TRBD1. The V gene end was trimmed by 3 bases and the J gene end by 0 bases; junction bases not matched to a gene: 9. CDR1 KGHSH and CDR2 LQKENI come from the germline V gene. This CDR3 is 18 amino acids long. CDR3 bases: TGTGCCAGCTCACCGCCCGGGACAGGGGGAGCCATGAACACTGAAGCTTTCTTT. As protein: CASSPPGTGGAMNTEAFF.

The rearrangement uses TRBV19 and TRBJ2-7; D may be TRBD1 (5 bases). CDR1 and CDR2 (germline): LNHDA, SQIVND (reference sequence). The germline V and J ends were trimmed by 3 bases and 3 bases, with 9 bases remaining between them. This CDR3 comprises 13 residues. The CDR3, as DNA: TGTGCCAGTAGTATGGGCAGGGACTACGAGCAGTACTTC. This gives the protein CASSMGRDYEQYF.

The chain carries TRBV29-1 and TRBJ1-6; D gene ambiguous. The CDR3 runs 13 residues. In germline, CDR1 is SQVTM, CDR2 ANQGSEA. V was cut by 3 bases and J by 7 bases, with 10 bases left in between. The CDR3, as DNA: TGCAGCGTTGATGGGAAAAGGAATTCACCCCTCCACTTT. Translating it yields CSVDGKRNSPLHF.

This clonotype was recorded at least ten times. The CDR3 sequence: CASSLYSFSYNSPLHF. In DNA form, the CDR3 reads TGTGCCAGCAGCCTCTACAGCTTCTCCTATAATTCACCCCTCCACTTT. This chain uses TRBV25-1 with TRBJ1-6; no firm D call. The V end was cut by 6 bases, the J end by 0 bases, with 12 bases between. The CDR3 covers 16 residues. CDR1 is MGHDK and CDR2 is SYGVNS in the germline V gene.

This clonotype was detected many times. The DNA of the CDR3 is TGCAGCGTGGCCCTATATTGGACTAGCGGGAGCCCCAATGAGCAGTTCTTC. It specifies CSVALYWTSGSPNEQFF. The chain employs TRBV29-1 and TRBJ2-1; 13 nucleotides line up with TRBD2. The CDR3 spans 17 residues. The J segment lost 6 bases and the V segment lost 6 bases, leaving 14 bases of the junction unmatched. Germline values: CDR1 SQVTM, CDR2 ANQGSEA.

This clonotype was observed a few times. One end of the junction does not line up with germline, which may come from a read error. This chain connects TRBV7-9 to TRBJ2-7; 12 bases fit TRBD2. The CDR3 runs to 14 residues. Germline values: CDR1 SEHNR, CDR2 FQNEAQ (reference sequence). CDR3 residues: CASSLAGGPDEQYF. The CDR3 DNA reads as TGTGCCAGCAGCCTAGCGGGAGGGCCTGACGAGCAGTACTTC.

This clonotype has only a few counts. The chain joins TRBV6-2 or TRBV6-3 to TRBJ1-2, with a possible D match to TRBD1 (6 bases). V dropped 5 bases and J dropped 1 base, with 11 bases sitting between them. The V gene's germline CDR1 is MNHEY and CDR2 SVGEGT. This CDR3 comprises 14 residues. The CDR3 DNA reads TGTGCCAGCAGTCGGACAGTTATTAACTATGGCTACACCTTC. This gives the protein CASSRTVINYGYTF.

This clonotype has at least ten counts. CDR3 residues: CSARVAEREGINEQFF. The CDR3 bases are TGCAGTGCTAGGGTGGCGGAGCGGGAGGGAATCAATGAGCAGTTCTTC. The chain couples TRBV20-1 to TRBJ2-1; 10 bases align to TRBD2. V lost 3 bases and J lost 6; bases outside the gene matches: 11. In germline, CDR1 is DFQATT, CDR2 SNEGSKA (reference sequence). This CDR3 is 16 amino acids long.

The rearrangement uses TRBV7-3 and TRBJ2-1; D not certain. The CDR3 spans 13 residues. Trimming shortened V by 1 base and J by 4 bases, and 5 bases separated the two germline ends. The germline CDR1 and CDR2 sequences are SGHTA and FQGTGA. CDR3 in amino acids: CASSLNHYNEQFF. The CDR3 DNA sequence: TGTGCCAGCAGCTTAAATCATTACAATGAGCAGTTCTTC.

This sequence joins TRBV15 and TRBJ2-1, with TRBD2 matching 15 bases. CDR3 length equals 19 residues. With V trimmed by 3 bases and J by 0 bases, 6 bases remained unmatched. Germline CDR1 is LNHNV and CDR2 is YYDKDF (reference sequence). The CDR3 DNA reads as TGTGCCACCAGCAGCCTGGGGACTAGCGGGAGGTACTCCTACAATGAGCAGTTCTTC. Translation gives CATSSLGTSGRYSYNEQFF.

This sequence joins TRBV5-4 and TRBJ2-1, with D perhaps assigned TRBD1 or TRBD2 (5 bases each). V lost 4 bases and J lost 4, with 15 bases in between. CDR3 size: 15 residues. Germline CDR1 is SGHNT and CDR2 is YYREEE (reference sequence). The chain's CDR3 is CASSRDPNSYNEQFF. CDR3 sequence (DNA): TGTGCCAGCAGCCGGGACCCCAACTCTTACAATGAGCAGTTCTTC.

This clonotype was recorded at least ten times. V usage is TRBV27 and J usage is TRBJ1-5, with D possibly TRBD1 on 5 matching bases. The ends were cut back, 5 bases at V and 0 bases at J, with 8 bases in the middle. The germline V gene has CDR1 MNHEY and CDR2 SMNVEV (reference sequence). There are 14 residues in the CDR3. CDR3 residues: CASSDRDSNQPQHF. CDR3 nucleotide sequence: TGTGCCAGCAGTGACAGAGATAGCAATCAGCCCCAGCATTTT.

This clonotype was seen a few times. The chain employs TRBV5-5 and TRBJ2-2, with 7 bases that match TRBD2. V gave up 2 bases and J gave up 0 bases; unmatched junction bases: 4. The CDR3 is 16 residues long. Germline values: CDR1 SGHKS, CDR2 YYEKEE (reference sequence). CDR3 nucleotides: TGTGCCAGCAGCTTTTTCGCGGGGGCGAACACCGGGGAGCTGTTTTTT. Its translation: CASSFFAGANTGELFF.

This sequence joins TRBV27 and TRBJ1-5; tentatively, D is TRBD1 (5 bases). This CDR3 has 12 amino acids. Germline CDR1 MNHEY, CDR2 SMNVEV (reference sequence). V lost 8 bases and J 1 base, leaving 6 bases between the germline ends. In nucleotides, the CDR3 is TGTGCCAGCCGGGACAGCAATCAGCCCCAGCATTTT. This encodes CASRDSNQPQHF.

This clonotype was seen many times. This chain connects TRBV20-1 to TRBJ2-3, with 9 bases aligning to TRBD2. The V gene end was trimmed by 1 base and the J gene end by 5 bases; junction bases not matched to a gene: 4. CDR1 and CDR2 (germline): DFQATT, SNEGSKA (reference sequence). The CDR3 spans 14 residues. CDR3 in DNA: TGCAGTGCTAGAGTAGCGGGAGCGAGAGATACGCAGTATTTT. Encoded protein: CSARVAGARDTQYF.

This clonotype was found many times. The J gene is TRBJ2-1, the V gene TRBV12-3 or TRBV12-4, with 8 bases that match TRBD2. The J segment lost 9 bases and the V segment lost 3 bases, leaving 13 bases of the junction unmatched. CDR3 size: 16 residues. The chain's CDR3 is CASSFGLARGDSEQFF. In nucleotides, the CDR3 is TGTGCCAGCAGTTTTGGACTAGCCAGAGGGGACTCTGAGCAGTTCTTC.

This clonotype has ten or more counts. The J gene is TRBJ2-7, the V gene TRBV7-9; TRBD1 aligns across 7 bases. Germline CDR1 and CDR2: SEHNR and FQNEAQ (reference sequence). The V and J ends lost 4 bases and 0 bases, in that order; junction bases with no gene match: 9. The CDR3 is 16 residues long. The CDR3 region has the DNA TGTGCCAGCAGCTCCACAGGACAGGCGGACTCCTACGAGCAGTACTTC. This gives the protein CASSSTGQADSYEQYF.

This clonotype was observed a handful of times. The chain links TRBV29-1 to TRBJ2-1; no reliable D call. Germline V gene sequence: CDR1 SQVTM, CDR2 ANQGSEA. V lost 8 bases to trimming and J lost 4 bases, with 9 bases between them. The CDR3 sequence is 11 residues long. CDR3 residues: CSSTRYNEQFF. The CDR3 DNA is TGCAGCTCGACACGTTACAATGAGCAGTTCTTC.

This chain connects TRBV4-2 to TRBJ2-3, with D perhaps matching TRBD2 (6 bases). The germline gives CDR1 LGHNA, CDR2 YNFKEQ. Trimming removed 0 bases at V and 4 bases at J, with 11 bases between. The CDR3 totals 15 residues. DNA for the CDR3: TGTGCCAGCAGCCAAGACTCTAGCGTCGCAGATACGCAGTATTTT. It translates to CASSQDSSVADTQYF.

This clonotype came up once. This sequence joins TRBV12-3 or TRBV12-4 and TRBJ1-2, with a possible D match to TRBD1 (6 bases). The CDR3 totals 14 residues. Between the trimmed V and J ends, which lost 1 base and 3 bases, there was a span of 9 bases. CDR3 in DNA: TGTGCCAGCAGTTTAGGGACAGCTGACTATGGCTACACCTTC. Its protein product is CASSLGTADYGYTF.

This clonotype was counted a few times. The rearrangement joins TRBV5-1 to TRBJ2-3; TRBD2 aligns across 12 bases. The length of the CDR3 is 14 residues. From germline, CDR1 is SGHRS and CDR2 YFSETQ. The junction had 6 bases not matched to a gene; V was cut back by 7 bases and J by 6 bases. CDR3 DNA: TGCGCCAGCGCCAGACTAGCGGGAGAGGATACGCAGTATTTT. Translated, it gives CASARLAGEDTQYF.

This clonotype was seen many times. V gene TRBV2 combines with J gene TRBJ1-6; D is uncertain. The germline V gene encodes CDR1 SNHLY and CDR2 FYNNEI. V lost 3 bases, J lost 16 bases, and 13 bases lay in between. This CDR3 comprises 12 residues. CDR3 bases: TGTGCCAGCAGTGAGATCGTCACCTTTCTCCACTTT. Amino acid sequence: CASSEIVTFLHF. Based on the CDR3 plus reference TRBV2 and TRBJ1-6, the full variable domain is EPEVTQTPSHQVTQMGQEVILRCVPISNHLYFYWYRQILGQKVEFLVSFYNNEISEKSEIFDDQFSVERPDGSNFTLKIRSTKLEDSAMYFCASSEIVTFLHFGNGTRLTVT.

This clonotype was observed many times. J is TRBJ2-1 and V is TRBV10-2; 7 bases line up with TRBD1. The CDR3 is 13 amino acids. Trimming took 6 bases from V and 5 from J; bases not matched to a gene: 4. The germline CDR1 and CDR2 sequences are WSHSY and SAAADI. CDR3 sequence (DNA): TGCGCCAGCAGACGGGACAGAAACAATGAGCAGTTCTTC. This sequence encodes CASRRDRNNEQFF.

The CDR3 region has the DNA TGTGCCAGCAGCTTAGCCATTCGAGGGGGCACCGGGGAGCTGTTTTTT. Amino acid sequence: CASSLAIRGGTGELFF. The chain links TRBV11-2 to TRBJ2-2; D perhaps matches TRBD1 (6 bases). This CDR3 region has 16 residues. Germline-derived CDR1 and CDR2 are SGHAT and FQNNGV. The ends were cut back, 1 base at V and 4 bases at J, with 13 bases in the middle.